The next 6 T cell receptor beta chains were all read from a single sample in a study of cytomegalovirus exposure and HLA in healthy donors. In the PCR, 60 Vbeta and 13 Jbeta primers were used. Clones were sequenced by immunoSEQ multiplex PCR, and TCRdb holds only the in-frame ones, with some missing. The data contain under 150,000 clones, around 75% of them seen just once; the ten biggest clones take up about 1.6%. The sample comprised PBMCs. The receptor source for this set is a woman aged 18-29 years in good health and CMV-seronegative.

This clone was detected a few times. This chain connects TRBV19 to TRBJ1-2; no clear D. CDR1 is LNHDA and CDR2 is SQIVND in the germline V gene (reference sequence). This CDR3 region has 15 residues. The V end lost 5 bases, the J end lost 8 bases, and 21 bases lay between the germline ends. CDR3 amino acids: CASSLSQTGSEGYTF. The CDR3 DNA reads TGTGCCAGTAGTCTATCGCAGACTGGGTCGGAGGGCTACACCTTC.

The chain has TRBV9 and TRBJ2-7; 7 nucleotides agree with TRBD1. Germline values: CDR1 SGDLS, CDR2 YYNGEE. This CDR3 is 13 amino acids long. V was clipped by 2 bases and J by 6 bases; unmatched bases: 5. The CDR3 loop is CASSVGTEGEQYF. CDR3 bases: TGTGCCAGCAGCGTGGGGACAGAGGGCGAGCAGTACTTC.

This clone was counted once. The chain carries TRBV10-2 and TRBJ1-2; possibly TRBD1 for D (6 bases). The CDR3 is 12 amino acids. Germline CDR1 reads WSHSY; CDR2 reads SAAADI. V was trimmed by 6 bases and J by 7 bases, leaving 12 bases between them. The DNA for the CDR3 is TGCGCCAGCAGATCGATCAGGGGTGGCTACACCTTC. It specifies CASRSIRGGYTF.

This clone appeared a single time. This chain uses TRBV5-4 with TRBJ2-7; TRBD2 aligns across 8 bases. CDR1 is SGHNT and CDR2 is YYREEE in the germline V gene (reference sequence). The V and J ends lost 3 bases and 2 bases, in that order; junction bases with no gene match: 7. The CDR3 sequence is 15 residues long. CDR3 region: CASSYGRGATYEQYF. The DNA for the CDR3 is TGTGCCAGCAGCTACGGGCGGGGGGCAACCTACGAGCAGTACTTC.

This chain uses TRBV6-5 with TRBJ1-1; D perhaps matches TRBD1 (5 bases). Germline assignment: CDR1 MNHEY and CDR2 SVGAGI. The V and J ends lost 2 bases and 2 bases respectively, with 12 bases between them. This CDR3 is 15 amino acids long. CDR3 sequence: CASSYPGGINTEAFF. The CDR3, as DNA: TGTGCCAGCAGTTACCCGGGGGGGATTAACACTGAAGCTTTCTTT.

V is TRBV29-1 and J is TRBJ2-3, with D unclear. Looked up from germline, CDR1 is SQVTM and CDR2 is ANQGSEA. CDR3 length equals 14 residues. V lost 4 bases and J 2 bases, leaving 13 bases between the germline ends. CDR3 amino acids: CSVVNILLTDTQYF. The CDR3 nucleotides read TGCAGCGTTGTAAATATATTACTCACAGATACGCAGTATTTT.